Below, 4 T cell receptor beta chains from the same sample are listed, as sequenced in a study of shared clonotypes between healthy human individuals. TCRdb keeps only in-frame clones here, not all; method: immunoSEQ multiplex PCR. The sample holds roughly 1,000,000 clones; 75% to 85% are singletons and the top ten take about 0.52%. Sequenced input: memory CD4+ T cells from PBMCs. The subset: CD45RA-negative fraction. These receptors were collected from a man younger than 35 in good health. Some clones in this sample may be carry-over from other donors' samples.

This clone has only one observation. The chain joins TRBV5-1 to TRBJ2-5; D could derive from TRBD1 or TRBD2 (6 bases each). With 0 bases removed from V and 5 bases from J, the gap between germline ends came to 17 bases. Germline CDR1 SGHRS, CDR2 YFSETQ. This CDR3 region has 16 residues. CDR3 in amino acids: CASSLAGALAGETQYF. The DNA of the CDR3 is TGCGCCAGCAGCTTGGCGGGGGCGCTTGCCGGCGAGACCCAGTACTTC.

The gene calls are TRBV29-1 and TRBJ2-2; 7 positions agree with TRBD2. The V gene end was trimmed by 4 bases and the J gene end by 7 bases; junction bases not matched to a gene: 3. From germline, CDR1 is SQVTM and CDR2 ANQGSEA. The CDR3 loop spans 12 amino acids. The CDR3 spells CSVVERGGELFF. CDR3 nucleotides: TGCAGCGTTGTCGAGCGGGGCGGGGAGCTGTTTTTT.

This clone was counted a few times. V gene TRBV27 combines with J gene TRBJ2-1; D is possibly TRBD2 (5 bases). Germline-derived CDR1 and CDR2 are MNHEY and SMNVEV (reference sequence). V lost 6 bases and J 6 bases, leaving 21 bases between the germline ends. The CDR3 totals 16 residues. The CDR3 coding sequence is TGTGCCAGCAGGACCTCGGAACGGGGTGTACTCAATGAGCAGTTCTTC. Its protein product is CASRTSERGVLNEQFF.

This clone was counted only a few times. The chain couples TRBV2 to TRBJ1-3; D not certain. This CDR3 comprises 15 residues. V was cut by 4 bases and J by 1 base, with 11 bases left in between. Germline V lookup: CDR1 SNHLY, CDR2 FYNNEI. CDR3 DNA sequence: TGTGCCAGCAGTGCGGTGGGTAATTCTGGAAACACCATATATTTT. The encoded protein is CASSAVGNSGNTIYF.